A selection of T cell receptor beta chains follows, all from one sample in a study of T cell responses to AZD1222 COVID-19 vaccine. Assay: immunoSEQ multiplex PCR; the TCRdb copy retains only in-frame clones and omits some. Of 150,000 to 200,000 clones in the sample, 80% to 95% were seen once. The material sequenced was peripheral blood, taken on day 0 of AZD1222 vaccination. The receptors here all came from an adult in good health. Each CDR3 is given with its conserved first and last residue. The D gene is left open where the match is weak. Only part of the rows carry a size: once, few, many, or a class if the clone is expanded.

CAIRGTSGSTDTQYF	TGTGCCATCAGAGGGACTAGCGGGAGCACAGATACGCAGTATTTT	TRBD2	-	TRBV10-3	TRBJ2-3
CASSPEGLAVSYEQYF	TGCGCCAGCAGCCCAGAGGGACTAGCGGTCTCCTACGAGCAGTACTTC	TRBD2	-	TRBV4-1	TRBJ2-7
CASLLQGVTEAFF	TGTGCCAGCCTCCTACAGGGGGTCACTGAAGCTTTCTTT	TRBD1	few	TRBV13	TRBJ1-1
CASSYGTGEYNSPLHF	TGTGCCAGCAGTTACGGGACAGGGGAATATAATTCACCCCTCCACTTT	TRBD1	once	TRBV6-5	TRBJ1-6
CASSSPGQGTNEQFF	TGTGCCAGCAGCTCTCCGGGACAGGGGACCAATGAGCAGTTCTTC	TRBD1	-	TRBV11-3	TRBJ2-1
CASSLLGLAGLNTQYF	TGTGCCAGCAGTTTACTGGGACTAGCGGGTTTGAATACGCAGTATTTT	TRBD2	-	TRBV27	TRBJ2-3
CASRPGVDTQYF	TGTGCCAGCAGGCCTGGTGTAGATACGCAGTATTTT	-	medium-sized	TRBV12-3/TRBV12-4	TRBJ2-3
CASSQDRRTSRVVSVEQYF	TGTGCCAGCAGCCAAGATCGTCGGACTAGTCGGGTTGTGTCCGTCGAGCAGTACTTC	TRBD2	-	TRBV3-1/TRBV3-2	TRBJ2-7
CASSPTHRGPLSEKLFF	TGTGCCAGCAGCCCCACCCACAGGGGGCCCCTGAGTGAAAAACTGTTTTTT	TRBD1	-	TRBV7-3	TRBJ1-4
CASSMDFGVEAFF	TGTGCCAGTAGTATGGATTTTGGGGTGGAGGCTTTCTTT	-	-	TRBV19	TRBJ1-1
CASSKDRDDEQYF	TGTGCCAGTAGTAAGGACAGGGATGACGAGCAGTACTTC	TRBD1	once	TRBV19	TRBJ2-7
CASSSPGSYEQYF	TGTGCCAGCAGCTCGCCGGGTTCCTACGAGCAGTACTTC	-	-	TRBV3-1/TRBV3-2	TRBJ2-7
CASSQPRDRQQPSYGYTF	TGCGCCAGCAGTCAACCCCGGGACAGGCAACAGCCCTCCTATGGCTACACCTTC	TRBD1	-	TRBV23-1	TRBJ1-2
CSVVEGANEKLFF	TGCAGCGTTGTGGAGGGGGCTAATGAAAAACTGTTTTTT	-	-	TRBV29-1	TRBJ1-4
CASSPGQGRTGELFF	TGTGCCAGCAGTCCAGGACAGGGGAGGACCGGGGAGCTGTTTTTT	TRBD1	-	TRBV6-4	TRBJ2-2
CASSEVIGGYTF	TGTGCCAGCAGTGAAGTCATAGGAGGCTACACCTTC	-	-	TRBV2	TRBJ1-2
CASSAALSGSTYNEQFF	TGTGCCAGCAGCGCAGCCCTTAGCGGGAGCACCTACAATGAGCAGTTCTTC	TRBD2	-	TRBV9	TRBJ2-1
CASSRSQGALAKNIQYF	TGTGCCAGCAGCAGGTCACAGGGGGCCCTAGCCAAAAACATTCAGTACTTC	TRBD1	-	TRBV6-2/TRBV6-3	TRBJ2-4
CASSEPWQAIYEQYF	TGTGCCAGCAGTGAACCCTGGCAGGCCATCTACGAGCAGTACTTC	-	-	TRBV2	TRBJ2-7
CSAGTANYGYTF	TGCAGCGCCGGGACAGCAAACTATGGCTACACCTTC	TRBD1	-	TRBV29-1	TRBJ1-2
CASSPRETQYF	TGTGCCAGCAGTCCAAGGGAGACCCAGTACTTC	-	-	TRBV28	TRBJ2-5
CASSAAGQGRSEKLFF	TGTGCCAGCAGTGCGGCGGGACAGGGTAGGAGTGAAAAACTGTTTTTT	TRBD1	few	TRBV28	TRBJ1-4
CASSKELILMQETQYF	TGTGCCAGCAGCAAAGAACTCATCCTTATGCAAGAGACCCAGTACTTC	-	-	TRBV21-1	TRBJ2-5
CASSNRVDPYGYTF	TGTGCCAGCAGCAATAGGGTGGATCCCTATGGCTACACCTTC	-	-	TRBV9	TRBJ1-2
CASSPGLAGGELTDTQYF	TGTGCCAGCAGTCCAGGACTAGCGGGAGGGGAGCTCACAGATACGCAGTATTTT	TRBD2	-	TRBV6-4	TRBJ2-3
CASSLDRGPSTAYEQYF	TGTGCCAGCAGCTTAGATCGCGGACCTAGCACAGCCTACGAGCAGTACTTC	-	-	TRBV11-2	TRBJ2-7
CASSIVFAWEVSGANVLTF	TGTGCCAGTAGTATAGTGTTTGCGTGGGAGGTCTCTGGGGCCAACGTCCTGACTTTC	-	-	TRBV19	TRBJ2-6
CASRGTGTSGGYTF	TGTGCCAGCAGGGGGACAGGGACATCTGGAGGCTACACCTTC	TRBD1	-	TRBV7-2	TRBJ1-2
CASSPGSRRTVLSYNEQFF	TGTGCCAGCAGCCCGGGGAGTCGCCGAACCGTCCTCTCCTACAATGAGCAGTTCTTC	-	-	TRBV14	TRBJ2-1
CASSLDGGTYEQYF	TGTGCCAGCAGCCTAGACGGGGGAACCTACGAGCAGTACTTC	-	-	TRBV7-9	TRBJ2-7
CASKPTGFSGANVLTF	TGTGCCAGTAAGCCGACGGGGTTCTCTGGGGCCAACGTCCTGACTTTC	-	-	TRBV19	TRBJ2-6
CASKGLAPTYEQYF	TGTGCCAGCAAAGGACTAGCGCCAACCTACGAGCAGTACTTC	TRBD2	-	TRBV27	TRBJ2-7
CAISESTRGLGTQYF	TGTGCCATCAGTGAGTCGACTCGGGGATTGGGGACCCAGTACTTC	-	-	TRBV10-3	TRBJ2-5
CASKAGKEKLFF	TGTGCCAGCAAGGCAGGGAAGGAAAAACTGTTTTTT	-	-	TRBV2	TRBJ1-4
CASSLTNRGVVHF	TGTGCCAGCAGTTTAACCAACAGGGGGGTCGTCCACTTT	TRBD1	-	TRBV28	TRBJ1-6
CAWSVRGWGSYEQYF	TGTGCCTGGAGTGTACGCGGGTGGGGCTCCTACGAGCAGTACTTC	-	-	TRBV30	TRBJ2-7
CASSQGGAGPDSTDTQYF	TGTGCCAGCAGCCAGGGGGGAGCGGGCCCGGATAGCACAGATACGCAGTATTTT	-	-	TRBV4-2	TRBJ2-3
CASSLLRGYPSSEQFF	TGCGCCAGCAGCTTGCTGAGAGGATATCCTTCTAGTGAGCAGTTCTTC	-	-	TRBV5-1	TRBJ2-1
CASSARGLAGEGTQYF	TGTGCCAGTAGTGCCCGGGGACTAGCGGGAGAAGGTACGCAGTATTTT	TRBD2	-	TRBV19	TRBJ2-3
CASRRRGVEGTGELFF	TGTGCCAGCAGACGAAGGGGGGTCGAAGGCACCGGGGAGCTGTTTTTT	-	-	TRBV7-9	TRBJ2-2
CASSLSFLDNEQFF	TGTGCCAGCAGCTTAAGCTTCCTCGACAATGAGCAGTTCTTC	-	-	TRBV7-3	TRBJ2-1
CASSPRGLVNEQYF	TGTGCCAGCAGCCCTCGAGGACTAGTCAACGAGCAGTACTTC	TRBD2	-	TRBV7-9	TRBJ2-7
CASTIQTGSGYTF	TGTGCCAGCACCATCCAGACAGGGTCGGGCTACACCTTC	TRBD1	few	TRBV7-9	TRBJ1-2
CASSQDLTGVGEKLFF	TGTGCCAGCAGCCAAGACCTGACAGGGGTGGGTGAAAAACTGTTTTTT	TRBD1	-	TRBV3-1/TRBV3-2	TRBJ1-4
CASSPSRRDGELFF	TGTGCCAGCAGCCCGTCCCGCCGAGACGGGGAGCTGTTTTTT	-	-	TRBV5-4	TRBJ2-2